The 27 T cell receptor beta chains below come from one sample, sequenced in a study of blood T cell repertoires in COVID-19 (dated by TCRdb to 2018 to 2020). The library was generated by the immunoSEQ multiplex PCR assay. TCRdb took this table from immuneACCESS and kept in-frame rearrangements with V and J called. Such tables lack part of the clones; where checked against another copy, unresolved V genes explain under half of the gap, and the rest is unexplained. The sample records approximately 290,000 clones, around 89% of which are singletons. The ten top clones hold approximately 0.84% of the sample. The sequencing input was peripheral blood. The receptors derive from a man aged 25 to 45 with acute or convalescent COVID-19.

The chain joins TRBV7-9 to TRBJ1-3; 11 bases are shared with TRBD1. Germline V lookup: CDR1 SEHNR, CDR2 FQNEAQ (reference sequence). Trimming took 3 bases from V and 4 from J; bases not matched to a gene: 5. The CDR3 has 16 amino acids. CDR3 DNA sequence: TGTGCCAGCAGCTTTCCGGGACAGGGGGAAGGAAACACCATATATTTT. Its translation: CASSFPGQGEGNTIYF.

The rearrangement uses TRBV6-1 and TRBJ1-5, with a tentative D call TRBD1 (6 bases). This CDR3 comprises 14 residues. CDR1 is MNHNS, CDR2 SASEGT, per germline. V was cut by 3 bases and J by 4 bases, with 10 bases left in between. The CDR3 sequence is CASSERTENQPQHF. The CDR3 DNA follows: TGTGCCAGCAGTGAGCGGACAGAGAATCAGCCCCAGCATTTT.

This rearrangement joins TRBV5-1 to TRBJ2-3, with D hard to call. Per the germline V gene, CDR1 is SGHRS and CDR2 is YFSETQ. Trimming took 4 bases from V and 2 from J, leaving 14 bases between them. The CDR3 has 15 amino acids. The CDR3 spells CASSRQRIITDTQYF. The CDR3 DNA is TGCGCCAGCAGCCGGCAGAGGATAATCACAGATACGCAGTATTTT.

The rearrangement joins TRBV5-5 to TRBJ1-4, with D tentatively TRBD1 (5 bases). This CDR3 is 17 amino acids long. Germline assignment: CDR1 SGHKS and CDR2 YYEKEE (reference sequence). The V end was cut by 5 bases, the J end by 0 bases, with 17 bases between. CDR3 amino acids: CASSQAGGAATNEKLFF. CDR3 in DNA: TGTGCCAGCAGTCAGGCGGGGGGTGCAGCAACTAATGAAAAACTGTTTTTT.

The chain uses TRBV19 and TRBJ2-3; 8 nucleotides align to TRBD1. The germline V gene encodes CDR1 LNHDA and CDR2 SQIVND (reference sequence). The CDR3 is made up of 15 amino acids. V shed 5 bases and J 6 bases; nucleotides not matched to a gene: 10. CDR3 DNA: TGTGCCAGTAGTTTCAAAACAGGGGGTGAGGATACGCAGTATTTT. Translated, it gives CASSFKTGGEDTQYF.

V gene TRBV5-1 combines with J gene TRBJ2-1; 16 bases map to TRBD2. V shed 4 bases and J 0 bases; nucleotides not matched to a gene: 13. This CDR3 is 21 amino acids long. Per germline, CDR1 SGHRS and CDR2 YFSETQ. This CDR3 reads CASSRRPGTSGRADSYNEQFF. DNA for the CDR3: TGCGCCAGCAGCCGACGTCCCGGGACTAGCGGGAGGGCCGACTCCTACAATGAGCAGTTCTTC. Full variable domain (remainder filled in from reference TRBV5-1 and TRBJ2-1): KAGVTQTPRYLIKTRGQQVTLSCSPISGHRSVSWYQQTPGQGLQFLFEYFSETQRNKGNFPGRFSGRQFSNSRSEMNVSTLELGDSALYLCASSRRPGTSGRADSYNEQFFGPGTRLTVL.

This clone was recorded only once. The CDR3: CASSRTRGDAGELFF. CDR3 nucleotide sequence: TGTGCCAGCAGCCGGACTAGAGGGGATGCCGGGGAGCTGTTTTTT. This rearrangement joins TRBV11-2 to TRBJ2-2; 7 bases are a match to TRBD2. The CDR3 runs to 15 residues. Trimming removed 5 bases from V and 6 bases from J; junction bases left unmatched: 9. The V gene's germline CDR1 is SGHAT and CDR2 FQNNGV.

V usage is TRBV19 and J usage is TRBJ1-2; D not certain. Per the germline V gene, CDR1 is LNHDA and CDR2 is SQIVND (reference sequence). The ends were cut back, 1 base at V and 5 bases at J, with 8 bases in the middle. CDR3 size: 13 residues. This CDR3 reads CASSIGNSYGYTF. The CDR3 nucleotides read TGTGCCAGTAGTATAGGAAACTCTTATGGCTACACCTTC.

This clone was seen once. This sequence joins TRBV12-3 or TRBV12-4 and TRBJ1-4; 11 bases are a match to TRBD1. V was pared by 6 bases and J by 14 bases, with 5 bases of the junction left unmatched. The CDR3 is 12 residues long. The CDR3 sequence is CASSSRDRGLFF. The CDR3 coding sequence is TGTGCCAGCAGCTCCCGGGACAGGGGGCTGTTTTTT.

This clone was observed a handful of times. The chain employs TRBV7-9 and TRBJ2-7; 7 nucleotides agree with TRBD2. Germline CDR1 is SEHNR and CDR2 is FQNEAQ (reference sequence). The CDR3 length is 12 residues. Trimming removed 5 bases from V and 3 bases from J; junction bases left unmatched: 1. The DNA for the CDR3 is TGTGCCAGCAGCAGGGACTACTACGAGCAGTACTTC. Translation gives CASSRDYYEQYF. Using reference TRBV7-9 and TRBJ2-7 for the parts outside the CDR3, the full variable domain is DTGVSQNPRHKITKRGQNVTFRCDPISEHNRLYWYRQTLGQGPEFLTYFQNEAQLEKSRLLSDRFSAERPKGSFSTLEIQRTEQGDSAMYLCASSRDYYEQYFGPGTRLTVT.

The count of this clone is one. The chain combines TRBV5-1 with TRBJ2-1; TRBD2 aligns across 9 bases. The junction had 11 bases not matched to a gene; V was cut back by 7 bases and J by 12 bases. Germline assignment: CDR1 SGHRS and CDR2 YFSETQ. The CDR3 consists of 13 residues. This chain's CDR3 is CASEGPSGIGQFF. CDR3 DNA: TGCGCCAGCGAGGGCCCTAGCGGGATTGGGCAGTTCTTC.

The chain links TRBV5-1 to TRBJ2-7; TRBD2 matches 10 bases. Looked up from germline, CDR1 is SGHRS and CDR2 is YFSETQ. V gave up 3 bases and J gave up 2 bases; unmatched junction bases: 8. The CDR3 contains 16 residues. The CDR3 region has the DNA TGCGCCAGCAGCTCCGGGACTAGCGAGTACACCTACGAGCAGTACTTC. Amino acid sequence: CASSSGTSEYTYEQYF.

The CDR3 DNA sequence: TGTGCCAGCAGTTTACGGGACAGTGATGGCTACACCTTC. Translated: CASSLRDSDGYTF. The chain combines TRBV27 with TRBJ1-2; TRBD1 aligns across 7 bases. The CDR3 spans 13 residues. The V segment lost 2 bases and the J segment 6 bases; nucleotides outside the gene matches: 3. Germline loops: CDR1 MNHEY, CDR2 SMNVEV (reference sequence).

The chain couples TRBV6-5 to TRBJ2-4; D gene uncertain. Trimming took 5 bases from V and 1 from J, leaving 12 bases between them. The germline V gene encodes CDR1 MNHEY and CDR2 SVGAGI. The length of the CDR3 is 15 residues. CDR3 nucleotide sequence: TGTGCCAGCAGTAGACTCTACGGGGCCAAAAACATTCAGTACTTC. Translation gives CASSRLYGAKNIQYF.

The chain couples TRBV5-4 to TRBJ1-3; possible D gene TRBD1, 5 bases. Trimming took 2 bases from V and 0 from J, leaving 9 bases between them. The CDR3 extends over 15 amino acids. Germline V CDR1 and CDR2: SGHNT, YYREEE (reference sequence). This CDR3 reads CASSFQGYSGNTIYF. Written as DNA, the CDR3 is TGTGCCAGCAGCTTCCAGGGTTACTCTGGAAACACCATATATTTT. The entire variable domain, with the rest obtained from reference TRBV5-4 and TRBJ1-3, is as follows: ETGVTQSPTHLIKTRGQQVTLRCSSQSGHNTVSWYQQALGQGPQFIFQYYREEENGRGNFPPRFSGLQFPNYSSELNVNALELDDSALYLCASSFQGYSGNTIYFGEGSWLTVV.

The V gene is TRBV7-3, the J gene TRBJ2-3; TRBD1 matches 7 bases. Trimming cost V 5 bases and J 1 base; bases outside gene matches: 6. Germline CDR1 and CDR2: SGHTA and FQGTGA. The length of the CDR3 is 15 residues. The CDR3 DNA follows: TGTGCCAGCAGCCGACAGGGCACGGGCACAGATACGCAGTATTTT. Its translation is CASSRQGTGTDTQYF.

In this sample, this clone turned up once. The V and J genes are TRBV5-1 and TRBJ2-2; possible D gene TRBD1, 5 bases. The CDR3 spans 15 residues. With 6 bases removed from V and 6 bases from J, the gap between germline ends came to 18 bases. CDR1 SGHRS and CDR2 YFSETQ come from the germline V gene. The CDR3 is CASTPRPGIPGELFF. The CDR3 nucleotides read TGCGCCAGCACCCCGAGGCCAGGGATCCCCGGGGAGCTGTTTTTT.

J is TRBJ2-3 and V is TRBV9; a weak D match, TRBD2 (7 bases). V lost 1 base to trimming and J lost 0 bases, with 15 bases between them. The CDR3 is made up of 17 amino acids. Germline CDR1 and CDR2: SGDLS and YYNGEE. The CDR3 DNA reads TGTGCCAGCAGCGTAAGTTGGGGGGGCCCTAGCACAGATACGCAGTATTTT. Encoded protein: CASSVSWGGPSTDTQYF.

This sequence joins TRBV3-1 (or the pseudogene TRBV3-2) and TRBJ1-4; TRBD1 agrees at 10 bases. Per germline, CDR1 LGHDT and CDR2 YNNKEL (reference sequence). This CDR3 spans 14 amino acids. V trimming: 5 bases; J trimming: 8 bases; junction bases outside the gene matches: 5. The CDR3 sequence is CASSGTGVGEKLFF. In nucleotides, the CDR3 is TGTGCCAGCAGCGGGACAGGGGTGGGGGAAAAACTGTTTTTT.

The chain uses TRBV14 and TRBJ2-1; D might be TRBD1 (5 bases). Deletions cut 6 bases from V and 3 bases from J, with 12 bases between. This CDR3 is 14 amino acids long. Germline CDR1 is SGHDN and CDR2 is FVKESK. DNA of the CDR3: TGTGCCAGCAGAGCGCAGGGATACTACAATGAGCAGTTCTTC. Residues: CASRAQGYYNEQFF.

As concerns this clone: At one boundary the junction diverges from the germline segment, which might be a read error. DNA for the CDR3: TGCGCCAGCAGCTTGGACGGGGTAAACGCCATATATTTT. Residues: CASSLDGVNAIYF. The chain carries TRBV5-1 and TRBJ1-3; the D is unclear. CDR3 length: 13 residues. In germline, CDR1 is SGHRS, CDR2 YFSETQ.

CDR3 sequence: CASSPLRGDGYTF. CDR3 nucleotide sequence: TGTGCCAGCTCACCACTCAGGGGGGATGGCTACACCTTC. The chain combines TRBV18 with TRBJ1-2; 7 nucleotides line up with TRBD1. Trimming at V came to 1 base and at J to 6 bases, leaving 2 bases not matched to a gene. Germline CDR1 KGHSH, CDR2 LQKENI. The CDR3 length is 13 residues.

The chain recombines TRBV7-8 with TRBJ1-6, with D maybe TRBD1 (6 bases). The CDR3 runs 14 residues. Trimming stripped 2 bases from V and 9 bases from J, with 11 bases between. Per germline, CDR1 SGHVS and CDR2 FQNEAQ. The CDR3 loop is CASSLTGKGSPLHF. The CDR3 coding sequence is TGTGCCAGCAGCTTAACAGGGAAAGGTTCACCCCTCCACTTT. The variable domain in full, completed from reference TRBV7-8 and TRBJ1-6, reads GAGVSQSPRYKVAKRGQDVALRCDPISGHVSLFWYQQALGQGPEFLTYFQNEAQLDKSGLPSDRFFAERPEGSVSTLKIQRTQQEDSAVYLCASSLTGKGSPLHFGNGTRLTVT.

The V and J genes are TRBV30 and TRBJ2-7, with 9 bases identical to TRBD1. This CDR3 comprises 14 residues. V shed 4 bases and J 5 bases; nucleotides not matched to a gene: 9. CDR1 and CDR2 (germline): GTSNPN, SVGIG (reference sequence). The CDR3 DNA is TGTGCCTGGACCGGCGGGACAGGGTTCCACGAGCAGTACTTC. Translating it yields CAWTGGTGFHEQYF.

The chain links TRBV3-1 (or the pseudogene TRBV3-2) to TRBJ2-6; possibly TRBD2 for D (6 bases). Trimming shortened V by 7 bases and J by 0 bases, and 13 bases separated the two germline ends. Germline lookup yields CDR1 LGHDT and CDR2 YNNKEL (reference sequence). The CDR3 runs 16 residues. CDR3 in DNA: TGTGCCAGCAAACCGGGGGAGTTCTCTGGGGCCAACGTCCTGACTTTC. Its protein is CASKPGEFSGANVLTF.

This clone was picked up one time. The chain links TRBV28 to TRBJ1-2; D unresolved. CDR1 and CDR2 from the germline V gene are MDHEN and SYDVKM. Trimming took off 3 bases at V and 4 bases at J, with 6 bases between the two ends. This CDR3 is built from 12 residues. The CDR3 sequence is CASSLLSYGYTF. For the CDR3, the DNA is TGTGCCAGCAGTTTGCTCAGCTATGGCTACACCTTC.

This clone came up a few times. This sequence joins TRBV15 and TRBJ1-1, with D perhaps TRBD1 (5 bases). The V gene's germline CDR1 is LNHNV and CDR2 YYDKDF (reference sequence). The CDR3 runs 15 residues. V was cut by 1 base and J by 4 bases, with 13 bases left in between. The CDR3 loop reads CATSRADMAVTEAFF. CDR3 sequence (DNA): TGTGCCACCAGCAGAGCGGACATGGCGGTCACTGAAGCTTTCTTT.